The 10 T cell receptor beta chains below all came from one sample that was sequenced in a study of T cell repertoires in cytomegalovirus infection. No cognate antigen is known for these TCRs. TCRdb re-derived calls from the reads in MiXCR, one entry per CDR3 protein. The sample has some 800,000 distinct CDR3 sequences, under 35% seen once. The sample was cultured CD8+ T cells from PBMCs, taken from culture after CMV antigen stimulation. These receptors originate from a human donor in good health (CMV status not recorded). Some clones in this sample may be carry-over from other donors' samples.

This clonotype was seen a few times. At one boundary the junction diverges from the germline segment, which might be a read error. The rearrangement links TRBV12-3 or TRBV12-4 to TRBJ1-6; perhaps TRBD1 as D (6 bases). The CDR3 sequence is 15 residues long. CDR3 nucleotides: TGTGCCAGCAGCTTAGAGTGGCAGGGGCGTTCACCCCTCCACTTT. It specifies CASSLEWQGRSPLHF.

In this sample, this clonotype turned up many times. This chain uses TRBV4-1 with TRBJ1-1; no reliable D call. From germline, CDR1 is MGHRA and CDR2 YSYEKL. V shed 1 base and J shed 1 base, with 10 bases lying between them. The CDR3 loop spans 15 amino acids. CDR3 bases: TGCGCCAGCAGCCAAGGGTCGCGGACGAACACTGAAGCTTTCTTT. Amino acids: CASSQGSRTNTEAFF.

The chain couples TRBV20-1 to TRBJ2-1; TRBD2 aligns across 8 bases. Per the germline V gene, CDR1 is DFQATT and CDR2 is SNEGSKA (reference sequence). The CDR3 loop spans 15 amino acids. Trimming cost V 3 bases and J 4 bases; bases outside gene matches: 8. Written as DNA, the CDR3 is TGCAGTGCTAGTGACACTAGCGGAGATTACAATGAGCAGTTCTTC. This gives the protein CSASDTSGDYNEQFF.

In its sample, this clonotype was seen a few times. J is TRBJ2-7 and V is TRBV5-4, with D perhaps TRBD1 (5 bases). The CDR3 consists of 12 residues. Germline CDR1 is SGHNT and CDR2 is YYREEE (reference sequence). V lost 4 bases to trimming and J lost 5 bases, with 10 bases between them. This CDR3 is CASSALGDEQYF. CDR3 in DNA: TGTGCCAGCAGCGCCTTAGGGGACGAGCAGTACTTC.

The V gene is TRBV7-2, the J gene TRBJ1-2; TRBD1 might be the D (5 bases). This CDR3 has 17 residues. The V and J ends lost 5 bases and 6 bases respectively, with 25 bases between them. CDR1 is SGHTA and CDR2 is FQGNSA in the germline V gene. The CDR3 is CASSLNRAPPRGHGYTF. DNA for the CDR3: TGTGCCAGCAGCCTAAATAGGGCACCGCCCCGGGGCCATGGCTACACCTTC. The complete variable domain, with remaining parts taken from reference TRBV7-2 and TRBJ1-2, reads GAGVSQSPSNKVTEKGKDVELRCDPISGHTALYWYRQSLGQGLEFLIYFQGNSAPDKSGLPSDRFSAERTGGSVSTLTIQRTQQEDSAVYLCASSLNRAPPRGHGYTFGSGTRLTVV.

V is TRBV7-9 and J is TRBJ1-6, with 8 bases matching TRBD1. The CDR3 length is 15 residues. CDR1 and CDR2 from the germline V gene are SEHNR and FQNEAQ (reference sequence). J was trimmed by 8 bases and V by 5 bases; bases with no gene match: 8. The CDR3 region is CASSVRQGLDSPLHF. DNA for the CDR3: TGTGCCAGCAGCGTACGACAGGGGTTGGATTCACCCCTCCACTTT.

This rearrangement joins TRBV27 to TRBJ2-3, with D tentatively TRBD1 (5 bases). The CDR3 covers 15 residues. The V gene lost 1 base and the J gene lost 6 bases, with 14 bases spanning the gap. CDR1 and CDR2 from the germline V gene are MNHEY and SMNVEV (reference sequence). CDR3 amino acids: CASSLLGRVGDTQYF. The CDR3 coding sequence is TGTGCCAGCAGTTTATTAGGCAGGGTGGGGGATACGCAGTATTTT.

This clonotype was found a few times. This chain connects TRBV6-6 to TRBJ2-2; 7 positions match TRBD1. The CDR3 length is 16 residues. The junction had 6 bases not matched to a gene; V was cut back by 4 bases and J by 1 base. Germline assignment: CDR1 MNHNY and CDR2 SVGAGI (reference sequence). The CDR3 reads CASSLTGQLNTGELFF. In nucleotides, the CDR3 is TGTGCCAGCAGTTTGACGGGACAGCTGAACACCGGGGAGCTGTTTTTT.

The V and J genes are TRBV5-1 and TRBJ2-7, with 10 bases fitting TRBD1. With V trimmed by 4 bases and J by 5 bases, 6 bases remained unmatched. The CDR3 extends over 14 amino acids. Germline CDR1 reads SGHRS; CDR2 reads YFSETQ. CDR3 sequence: CASSPGTGDHEQYV. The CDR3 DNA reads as TGCGCCAGCAGCCCGGGGACAGGGGATCACGAGCAGTACGTC.

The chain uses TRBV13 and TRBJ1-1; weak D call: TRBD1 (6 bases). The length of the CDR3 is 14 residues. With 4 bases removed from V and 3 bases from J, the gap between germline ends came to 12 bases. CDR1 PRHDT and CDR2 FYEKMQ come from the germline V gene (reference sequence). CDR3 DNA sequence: TGTGCCAGCAGCTACAGGGTTGAGGACACTGAAGCTTTCTTT. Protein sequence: CASSYRVEDTEAFF.